Listed below are T cell receptor beta chains from one sample, sequenced in a study of T cells after yellow fever vaccination. In TCRdb, the 5' RACE reads were re-called with MiXCR into one record per CDR3 protein. The sample has about 630,000 distinct CDR3 sequences; roughly an eighth are singletons. The sequencing used PBMCs, collected on the day of the yellow fever booster vaccination. The receptors were gathered from a man aged 30-40 years who received the YFV17D yellow fever vaccine. The CDR3 runs from the conserved cysteine through the conserved F or W. The D gene is left open where the match is weak. Some rows mark clone size as missing; the rest say once, few, many or name a class of expanded clone.

abundance	j_gene	v_gene	d_gene	CDR3nt	CDR3aa
.	TRBJ1-1	TRBV29-1	TRBD1	TGCAGCGTTGAGGGCAGGGGGCGAGGTTGGGACACTGAAGCTTTCTTT	CSVEGRGRGWDTEAFF
.	TRBJ2-1	TRBV18	.	TGTGCCAGCTCACCTTCGGGTAGTGGGGATGAGCAGTTCTTC	CASSPSGSGDEQFF
few	TRBJ2-3	TRBV10-3	.	TGTGCCATCAGTGATGTGGAGCAACCCACAGATACGCAGTATTTT	CAISDVEQPTDTQYF
.	TRBJ2-1	TRBV7-9	.	TGTGCCAGCAGCTTACTCGGGCTGCGGAACTACAATGAGCAGTTCTTC	CASSLLGLRNYNEQFF
few	TRBJ2-3	TRBV15	.	TGTGCCACCAGCAGAGGTTCACAGGGTTTTTCAGATACGCAGTATTTT	CATSRGSQGFSDTQYF
.	TRBJ2-1	TRBV3-1	TRBD2	TGTGCCAGCAGCCAAAGTAGCACGGGAGGATCTTACTACAATGAGCAGTTCTTC	CASSQSSTGGSYYNEQFF
.	TRBJ2-2	TRBV2	.	TGTGCCAGCAGCGCCAGTCCGAACACCGGGGAGCTGTTTTTT	CASSASPNTGELFF
.	TRBJ2-7	TRBV6-2/TRBV6-3	.	TGTGCCAGCAGCCCTAATGTTTACGAGCAGTACTTC	CASSPNVYEQYF
.	TRBJ1-4	TRBV4-3	.	TGCGCCAGCAGCCAAGATTTCCGGACAAAACTGTTTTTT	CASSQDFRTKLFF
.	TRBJ2-5	TRBV7-2	.	TGTGCCAGCAGCTTAGCGGCGCGAGCAGTCCAAGAGACCCAGTACTTC	CASSLAARAVQETQYF
.	TRBJ2-7	TRBV12-3/TRBV12-4	TRBD1	TGTGCCAGCAGTGCCGCGGGGCAGGGGGCTTACGAGCAGTACTTC	CASSAAGQGAYEQYF
few	TRBJ2-1	TRBV7-9	TRBD2	TGTGCCAGCAGCTTGTACCGGGGACTAGCGGACTACAATGAGCAGTTCTTC	CASSLYRGLADYNEQFF